Presented here are 29 T cell receptor beta chains from one specimen sequenced in a study of T cells in Graves' hyperthyroidism and ophthalmopathy. Researchers amplified the TCR beta CDR3 regions from RNA transcripts. An initial round of RT-PCR targeting the TCR CDR3 relied on the HTBI primer set. TCRdb re-derived calls from the multiplex PCR reads in MiXCR, one entry per CDR3 protein. The table includes a few hundred thousand distinct CDR3 sequences, about a sixth detected once. The sample taken for sequencing was blood. The receptors derive from a woman aged 18-29 years with Graves' hyperthyroidism.

This clonotype appeared a few times. The chain combines TRBV5-8 with TRBJ1-2; no clear D. This CDR3 region has 13 residues. The V and J ends lost 0 bases and 3 bases respectively, with 6 bases between them. CDR1 and CDR2 (germline): SGHTS, YDEGEE. The CDR3 DNA reads TGTGCCAGCAGCTTGGCCTGGGACTATGGCTACACCTTC. This codes for CASSLAWDYGYTF. The full variable domain, with the rest looked up from reference TRBV5-8 and TRBJ1-2, is EAGVTQSPTHLIKTRGQQATLRCSPISGHTSVYWYQQALGLGLQFLLWYDEGEERNRGNFPPRFSGRQFPNYSSELNVNALELEDSALYLCASSLAWDYGYTFGSGTRLTVV.

This clonotype was recorded at least ten times. J is TRBJ2-3 and V is TRBV10-3, with 11 bases matching TRBD2. CDR3 size: 16 residues. Germline trimming cut 11 bases from V and 2 bases from J; bases unmatched to any gene: 12. Germline CDR1 reads ENHRY; CDR2 reads SYGVKD. The CDR3 region is CAVTSGGPPHTDTQYF. The DNA of the CDR3 is TGTGCCGTCACTAGCGGGGGCCCTCCACACACAGATACGCAGTATTTT.

The chain couples TRBV20-1 to TRBJ1-2; D might be TRBD1 (5 bases). From germline, CDR1 is DFQATT and CDR2 SNEGSKA (reference sequence). This CDR3 comprises 15 residues. V shed 6 bases and J shed 3 bases, with 20 bases lying between them. CDR3 in amino acids: CSASSPSDTHYGYTF. The CDR3 DNA reads TGCAGTGCCAGCAGCCCTTCGGACACCCACTATGGCTACACCTTC.

Many counts were recorded for this clonotype. The rearrangement joins TRBV5-1 to TRBJ2-2, with D possibly matching TRBD2 (6 bases). The CDR3 runs to 16 residues. Looked up from germline, CDR1 is SGHRS and CDR2 is YFSETQ. Trimming removed 1 base from V and 1 base from J, with 11 bases in between. The CDR3 loop is CASSLPGGMNTGELFF. CDR3 DNA sequence: TGCGCCAGCAGCTTGCCGGGCGGGATGAACACCGGGGAGCTGTTTTTT.

This clonotype was recorded many times. The gene calls are TRBV30 and TRBJ1-5, with a weak D call TRBD1 (6 bases). The CDR3 has 14 amino acids. CDR1 and CDR2 from the germline V gene are GTSNPN and SVGIG (reference sequence). V was trimmed by 2 bases and J by 2 bases, leaving 10 bases between them. For the CDR3, the DNA is TGTGCCTGGAGTAGGGGGTGGGGCAATCAGCCCCAGCATTTT. Protein sequence: CAWSRGWGNQPQHF.

This clonotype has a count of ten or more. This chain uses TRBV12-3 or TRBV12-4 with TRBJ1-2; D remains ambiguous. The CDR3 totals 13 residues. The V end lost 2 bases, the J end lost 4 bases, and 8 bases lay between the germline ends. This CDR3 reads CASSLRISYGYTF. The DNA of the CDR3 is TGTGCCAGCAGTTTACGAATTAGCTATGGCTACACCTTC.

The V and J genes are TRBV19 and TRBJ1-5, with 8 bases lining up with TRBD1. The CDR3 loop spans 16 amino acids. Losses at the gene ends were 0 bases for V and 1 base for J; bases not matched to a gene: 2. Germline values: CDR1 LNHDA, CDR2 SQIVND (reference sequence). The CDR3 DNA follows: TGTGCCAGTAGTATAGAAACAGGGGGGAGCAATCAGCCCCAGCATTTT. Protein: CASSIETGGSNQPQHF.

This clonotype came up many times. The rearrangement joins TRBV2 to TRBJ2-5; 10 bases are shared with TRBD1. Trimming cost V 6 bases and J 4 bases; bases outside gene matches: 8. The CDR3 loop spans 15 amino acids. Germline values: CDR1 SNHLY, CDR2 FYNNEI. The DNA of the CDR3 is TGTGCCAGCAGCCGAGACAGGGGGCAGGGAGAGACCCAGTACTTC. Protein sequence: CASSRDRGQGETQYF.

This clonotype was recorded at least ten times. This rearrangement joins TRBV12-3 or TRBV12-4 to TRBJ1-6; 8 bases match TRBD1. After removal of 5 bases from V and 7 bases from J, the junction contained 13 bases not matched to a gene. CDR3 length: 17 residues. CDR3 bases: TGTGCCAGCAGTCCGGACAGGGTGGGAAGGTCCAATTCACCCCTCCACTTT. Protein: CASSPDRVGRSNSPLHF.

The chain recombines TRBV9 with TRBJ1-1; TRBD1 matches 8 bases. CDR1 is SGDLS and CDR2 is YYNGEE in the germline V gene. The length of the CDR3 is 14 residues. V gave up 4 bases and J gave up 4 bases; unmatched junction bases: 6. CDR3 bases: TGTGCCAGCAGCTTCCGGACAGGGACCACTGAAGCTTTCTTT. Translated: CASSFRTGTTEAFF.

This clonotype came up a few times. This chain connects TRBV20-1 to TRBJ1-1; D remains ambiguous. Trimming shortened V by 3 bases and J by 3 bases, and 17 bases separated the two germline ends. The CDR3 length is 15 residues. Germline assignment: CDR1 DFQATT and CDR2 SNEGSKA (reference sequence). This CDR3 reads CSARPPGRSDTEAFF. CDR3 nucleotide sequence: TGCAGTGCTAGGCCCCCGGGGAGGAGTGACACTGAAGCTTTCTTT.

Ten or more counts support this clonotype. V and J are TRBV2 and TRBJ1-2; D is possibly TRBD1 (5 bases). Trimming took 10 bases from V and 4 from J, leaving 16 bases between them. The CDR3 is made up of 13 amino acids. Germline values: CDR1 SNHLY, CDR2 FYNNEI. The CDR3 here is CATREEGSYGYTF. As DNA, the CDR3 is TGTGCCACACGAGAGGAGGGGAGCTATGGCTACACCTTC.

This clonotype showed up many times. This chain connects TRBV2 to TRBJ1-5, with D unresolved. Germline V CDR1 and CDR2: SNHLY, FYNNEI. The CDR3 spans 13 residues. V was clipped by 2 bases and J by 7 bases, with 9 bases between them. CDR3 residues: CASSELLGQPQHF. CDR3 coding DNA: TGTGCCAGCAGTGAACTCTTAGGGCAGCCCCAGCATTTT. The full variable domain, rest sourced from reference TRBV2 and TRBJ1-5, is EPEVTQTPSHQVTQMGQEVILRCVPISNHLYFYWYRQILGQKVEFLVSFYNNEISEKSEIFDDQFSVERPDGSNFTLKIRSTKLEDSAMYFCASSELLGQPQHFGDGTRLSIL.

This clonotype was picked up many times. The chain combines TRBV6-6 with TRBJ1-2, with D possibly being TRBD1 (5 bases). CDR1 is MNHNY, CDR2 SVGAGI, per germline (reference sequence). V lost 2 bases to trimming and J lost 2 bases, with 6 bases between them. The CDR3 totals 13 residues. The CDR3 DNA reads as TGTGCCAGCAGTTACGGGGCGAACTATGGCTACACCTTC. This codes for CASSYGANYGYTF.

The V call is TRBV11-2, the J call TRBJ2-3; TRBD1 might be the D (6 bases). The V gene lost 8 bases and the J gene lost 4 bases, with 19 bases spanning the gap. Germline V gives CDR1 SGHAT, CDR2 FQNNGV. The CDR3 has 15 amino acids. Here the CDR3 reads CASSDWAGDPDTQYF. DNA of the CDR3: TGTGCCAGCTCGGACTGGGCAGGGGACCCAGATACGCAGTATTTT.

Ten or more counts support this clonotype. The J gene is TRBJ1-4, the V gene TRBV9; D is unclear. V was trimmed by 2 bases and J by 3 bases, leaving 8 bases between them. The CDR3 is 14 amino acids. Germline CDR1 reads SGDLS; CDR2 reads YYNGEE. DNA for the CDR3: TGTGCCAGCAGCGTGGACGGGTCTAATGAAAAACTGTTTTTT. Translation gives CASSVDGSNEKLFF. The full variable domain, with the rest looked up from reference TRBV9 and TRBJ1-4, is DSGVTQTPKHLITATGQRVTLRCSPRSGDLSVYWYQQSLDQGLQFLIQYYNGEERAKGNILERFSAQQFPDLHSELNLSSLELGDSALYFCASSVDGSNEKLFFGSGTQLSVL.

This clonotype was detected once. This sequence joins TRBV9 and TRBJ2-7, with unresolved D. CDR3 length equals 15 residues. Germline V gene data show CDR1 as SGDLS and CDR2 as YYNGEE. V dropped 4 bases and J dropped 3 bases, with 17 bases sitting between them. The CDR3 nucleotides read TGTGCCAGCAGCACCTCCGGGCTAAAGGGCTACGAGCAGTACTTC. It encodes CASSTSGLKGYEQYF.

The rearrangement links TRBV10-3 to TRBJ2-1; possibly TRBD1 for D (6 bases). Per germline, CDR1 ENHRY and CDR2 SYGVKD. V lost 8 bases and J lost 9, with 14 bases in between. The CDR3 consists of 12 residues. The CDR3 sequence is CAILQGGGEQFF. The CDR3, as DNA: TGTGCCATCCTACAGGGTGGGGGTGAGCAGTTCTTC.

This clonotype was seen at least ten times. The genes are TRBV20-1 and TRBJ2-7, with D maybe TRBD1 (7 bases). The CDR3 is 13 residues long. The V end lost 3 bases, the J end lost 4 bases, and 13 bases lay between the germline ends. From germline, CDR1 is DFQATT and CDR2 SNEGSKA (reference sequence). The CDR3 DNA follows: TGCAGTGCTAGTACGCAGGGGGGATACGAGCAGTACTTC. Residues: CSASTQGGYEQYF.

This clonotype was seen many times. The CDR3 DNA reads TGTGCCAGCAGTGAAGTAGGAGAGAATCAGCCCCAGCATTTT. Translated: CASSEVGENQPQHF. The chain employs TRBV6-1 and TRBJ1-5, with D unresolved. CDR3 length equals 14 residues. Germline V gene data show CDR1 as MNHNS and CDR2 as SASEGT. V lost 1 base and J 4 bases, leaving 8 bases between the germline ends.

This clonotype was observed many times. This chain joins TRBV10-1 and TRBJ2-5, with TRBD1 identical over 9 bases. This CDR3 spans 18 amino acids. The germline V gene has CDR1 WNHNN and CDR2 SYGVQD (reference sequence). J gave up 1 base and V 4 bases, and 13 bases lay outside the gene matches. CDR3 DNA: TGCGCCAGCAGTGTCCCCGCGGGGACAGGGTACGGCCAAGAGACCCAGTACTTC. This codes for CASSVPAGTGYGQETQYF.

The table lists this clonotype with many counts. V is TRBV6-6 and J is TRBJ2-5; no firm D call. Germline loops: CDR1 MNHNY, CDR2 SVGAGI (reference sequence). V dropped 0 bases and J dropped 2 bases, with 10 bases sitting between them. The CDR3 sequence is 15 residues long. This chain's CDR3 is CASSYSSWGQETQYF. CDR3 nucleotides: TGTGCCAGCAGTTACTCGAGCTGGGGACAAGAGACCCAGTACTTC.

This clonotype was counted at least ten times. The chain uses TRBV20-1 and TRBJ2-7; D may correspond to TRBD1 or TRBD2 (5 bases each). Germline CDR1 and CDR2: DFQATT and SNEGSKA (reference sequence). V was cut by 1 base and J by 7 bases, with 14 bases left in between. The CDR3 extends over 13 amino acids. The CDR3 sequence: CSARVPGGGEQYF. CDR3 nucleotide sequence: TGCAGTGCTAGAGTTCCCGGTGGGGGTGAGCAGTACTTC.

As to this clonotype: A much larger clonotype is one base distant, so this may be a read error. This sequence joins TRBV24-1 and TRBJ1-5; 8 nucleotides agree with TRBD1. The CDR3 consists of 15 residues. Germline CDR1 KGHDR, CDR2 SFDVKD. Losses at the gene ends were 4 bases for V and 6 bases for J; bases not matched to a gene: 7. In DNA form, the CDR3 reads TGTGCCACCAGTGACGCAGGGGGCGCAGGTCAGCCCCAGCATTTT. Protein sequence: CATSDAGGAGQPQHF.

This clonotype was detected ten times or more. The CDR3 reads CASSPRLAGGSETQYF. The CDR3 DNA sequence: TGTGCCAGCAGCCCCCGACTAGCGGGAGGTAGCGAGACCCAGTACTTC. This rearrangement joins TRBV11-2 to TRBJ2-5, with 13 bases lining up with TRBD2. CDR1 and CDR2 (germline): SGHAT, FQNNGV. Trimming at V came to 5 bases and at J to 5 bases, leaving 8 bases not matched to a gene. The CDR3 length is 16 residues. Supplemented by reference TRBV11-2 and TRBJ2-5, the full variable domain reads EAGVAQSPRYKIIEKRQSVAFWCNPISGHATLYWYQQILGQGPKLLIQFQNNGVVDDSQLPKDRFSAERLKGVDSTLKIQPAKLEDSAVYLCASSPRLAGGSETQYFGPGTRLLVL.

This clonotype was detected ten times or more. The chain joins TRBV2 to TRBJ2-7; perhaps TRBD1 as D (6 bases). The CDR3 has 16 amino acids. The V gene's germline CDR1 is SNHLY and CDR2 FYNNEI. The germline V and J ends were trimmed by 3 bases and 0 bases, with 15 bases remaining between them. The DNA for the CDR3 is TGTGCCAGCAGTGATCATCCCAGGGGCCGCTCCTACGAGCAGTACTTC. Its protein product is CASSDHPRGRSYEQYF. The entire variable domain, with the rest obtained from reference TRBV2 and TRBJ2-7, is as follows: EPEVTQTPSHQVTQMGQEVILRCVPISNHLYFYWYRQILGQKVEFLVSFYNNEISEKSEIFDDQFSVERPDGSNFTLKIRSTKLEDSAMYFCASSDHPRGRSYEQYFGPGTRLTVT.

This clonotype showed up many times. This sequence joins TRBV6-1 and TRBJ1-5; D gene ambiguous. Trimming took 1 base from V and 1 from J, leaving 8 bases between them. Germline CDR1 MNHNS, CDR2 SASEGT. This CDR3 region has 15 residues. The CDR3 here is CASSEEGGSNQPQHF. CDR3 in DNA: TGTGCCAGCAGTGAAGAGGGCGGGAGCAATCAGCCCCAGCATTTT.

The chain is built from TRBV5-6 and TRBJ1-6; D gene uncertain. V was cut by 4 bases and J by 10 bases, with 24 bases left in between. Per the germline V gene, CDR1 is SGHDT and CDR2 is YYEEEE. The CDR3 is made up of 17 amino acids. CDR3 sequence (DNA): TGTGCCAGCAGCCTCAGACCGGGCAGCAGGCCGAGATCACCCCTCCACTTT. This encodes CASSLRPGSRPRSPLHF.

This clonotype has at least ten counts. The chain recombines TRBV5-5 with TRBJ1-5; D gene uncertain. The V and J ends lost 1 base and 6 bases respectively, with 8 bases between them. Germline V gene data show CDR1 as SGHKS and CDR2 as YYEKEE (reference sequence). CDR3 length: 13 amino acids. The CDR3, as DNA: TGTGCCAGCAGCTTGTCCGGTCGTCAGCCCCAGCATTTT. It specifies CASSLSGRQPQHF.